This paragraph reports one TCR beta chain. The data originate from a study of blood T cell repertoires in COVID-19. Study-wide context: PBMCs, B-cell-depleted T cells, or T cells provided the cDNA or gDNA that made up the material.

Per the original data handling: The authors estimated nucleated cell counts from reference gene primer amplification. The assay was immunoSEQ multiplex PCR, and TCRdb's table has in-frame clones only and misses some. Clonal size and the V and J genes are those of that table, whereas D and trimming came from the DNA. The table records about 160,000 clones, roughly nine tenths of them present only once. From germline, CDR1 is SGHVS and CDR2 FNYEAQ. The CDR3 runs to 17 residues. Trimming left V 3 bases short and J 0 bases short, with 15 bases between. The TCR was taken from a woman in her seventies with acute or convalescent COVID-19. This chain connects TRBV7-6 to TRBJ2-1; D is perhaps TRBD2 (6 bases). Sequencing input: peripheral blood. This chain's CDR3 is CASSFGPRGFSYNEQFF. The CDR3 DNA reads as TGTGCCAGCAGCTTCGGGCCGCGGGGATTCTCCTACAATGAGCAGTTCTTC.